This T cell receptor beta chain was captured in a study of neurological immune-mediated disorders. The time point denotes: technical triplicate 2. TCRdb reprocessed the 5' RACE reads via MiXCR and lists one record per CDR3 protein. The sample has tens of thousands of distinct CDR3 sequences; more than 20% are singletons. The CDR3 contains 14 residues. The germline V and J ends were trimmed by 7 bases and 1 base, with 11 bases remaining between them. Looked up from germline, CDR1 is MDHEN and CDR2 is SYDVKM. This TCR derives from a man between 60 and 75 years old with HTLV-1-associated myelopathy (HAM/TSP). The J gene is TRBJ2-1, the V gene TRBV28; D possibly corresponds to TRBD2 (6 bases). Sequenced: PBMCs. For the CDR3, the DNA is TGTGCCAGCACCCCCAGCGGGTCCTACAATGAGCAGTTCTTC. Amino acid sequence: CASTPSGSYNEQFF.